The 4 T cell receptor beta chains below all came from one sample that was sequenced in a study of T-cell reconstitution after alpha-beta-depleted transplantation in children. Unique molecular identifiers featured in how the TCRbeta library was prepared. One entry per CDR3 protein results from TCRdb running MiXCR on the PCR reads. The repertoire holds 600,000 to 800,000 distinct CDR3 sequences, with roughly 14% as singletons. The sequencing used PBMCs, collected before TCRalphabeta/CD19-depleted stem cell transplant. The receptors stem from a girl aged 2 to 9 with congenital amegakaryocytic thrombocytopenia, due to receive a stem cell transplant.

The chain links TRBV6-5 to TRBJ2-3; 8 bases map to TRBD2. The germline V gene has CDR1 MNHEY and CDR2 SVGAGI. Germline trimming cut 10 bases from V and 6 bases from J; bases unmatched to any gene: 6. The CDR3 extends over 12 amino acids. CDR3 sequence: CATGGGPDTQYF. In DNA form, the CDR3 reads TGTGCCACCGGGGGGGGCCCGGATACGCAGTATTTT.

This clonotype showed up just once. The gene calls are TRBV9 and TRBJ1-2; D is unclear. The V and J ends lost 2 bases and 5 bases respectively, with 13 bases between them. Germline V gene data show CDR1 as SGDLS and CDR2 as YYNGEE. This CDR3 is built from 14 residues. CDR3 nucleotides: TGTGCCAGCAGCGTGCGACTGGATTCTTATGGCTACACCTTC. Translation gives CASSVRLDSYGYTF.

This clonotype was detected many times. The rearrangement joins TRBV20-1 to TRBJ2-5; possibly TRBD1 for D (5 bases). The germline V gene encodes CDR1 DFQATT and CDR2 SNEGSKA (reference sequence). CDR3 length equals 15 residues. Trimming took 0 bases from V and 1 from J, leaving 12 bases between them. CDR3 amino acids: CSARDLSQGQETQYF. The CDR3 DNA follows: TGCAGTGCTAGAGATCTATCCCAGGGCCAAGAGACCCAGTACTTC.

In DNA form, the CDR3 reads TGCAGTGGAGCCTTCTCAGATACGCAGTATTTT. Residues: CSGAFSDTQYF. The V and J genes are TRBV20-1 and TRBJ2-3; D not resolved. In germline, CDR1 is DFQATT, CDR2 SNEGSKA (reference sequence). The CDR3 contains 11 residues. V was clipped by 7 bases and J by 4 bases, with 9 bases between them.